The 13 T cell receptor beta chains listed next were all sequenced from one sample in a study of T cell responses to AZD1222 COVID-19 vaccine. Libraries were prepared by immunoSEQ multiplex PCR; TCRdb keeps only in-frame clonotypes and omits some of them. The data hold roughly 120,000 clones, with about 90% observed a single time. The material was peripheral blood, obtained 28 days after the second AZD1222 dose. The source is an adult who received the AZD1222 COVID-19 vaccine.

The genes are TRBV7-9 and TRBJ2-2, with D maybe TRBD2 (5 bases). The germline gives CDR1 SEHNR, CDR2 FQNEAQ (reference sequence). The CDR3 is made up of 12 amino acids. In DNA form, the CDR3 reads TGTTGCGGGCGCATTAACACCGGGGAGCTGTTTTTT. It is translated as CCGRINTGELFF. Together with reference TRBV7-9 and TRBJ2-2, the CDR3 gives the full variable domain: DTGVSQNPRHKITKRGQNVTFRCDPISEHNRLYWYRQTLGQGPEFLTYFQNEAQLEKSRLLSDRFSAERPKGSFSTLEIQRTEQGDSAMYLCCGRINTGELFFGEGSRLTVL.

The V gene is TRBV10-3, the J gene TRBJ2-6; 10 nucleotides line up with TRBD1. CDR1 and CDR2 (germline): ENHRY, SYGVKD. This CDR3 comprises 15 residues. J gave up 1 base and V 6 bases, and 0 bases lay outside the gene matches. The CDR3 region is CAIRGQGSGANVLTF. CDR3 coding DNA: TGTGCCATCAGGGGACAGGGGTCTGGGGCCAACGTCCTGACTTTC.

The J gene is TRBJ1-5, the V gene TRBV19; 11 positions agree with TRBD1. There are 14 residues in the CDR3. V lost 8 bases, J lost 5 bases, and 5 bases stayed unmatched. Germline V gene lookup returns CDR1 LNHDA and CDR2 SQIVND (reference sequence). The CDR3 reads CASAGQGGYQPQHF. Here the CDR3 DNA reads TGTGCCAGTGCGGGACAGGGGGGCTATCAGCCCCAGCATTTT.

The CDR3 reads CAISPQDVGNTIYF. In DNA, the CDR3 is TGTGCCATCAGTCCTCAGGATGTGGGAAACACCATATATTTT. V and J are TRBV10-3 and TRBJ1-3; D unresolved. Trimming pared 5 bases from V and 4 bases from J, leaving 12 bases between. The CDR3 sequence is 14 residues long. Germline V CDR1 and CDR2: ENHRY, SYGVKD.

The genes are TRBV5-1 and TRBJ2-6, with 8 bases identical to TRBD1. CDR3 size: 15 residues. The V segment lost 2 bases and the J segment 2 bases; nucleotides outside the gene matches: 0. Germline CDR1 and CDR2: SGHRS and YFSETQ. CDR3 sequence: CASSLQGAGANVLTF. The DNA of the CDR3 is TGCGCCAGCAGCTTACAGGGGGCTGGGGCCAACGTCCTGACTTTC.

CDR3 nucleotides: TGTGCCAGCAGCCAAGAGCCAGGGGTCTATGGCTACACCTTC. Its translation is CASSQEPGVYGYTF. The chain employs TRBV3-1 (or the pseudogene TRBV3-2) and TRBJ1-2; possible D gene TRBD1, 6 bases. The CDR3 extends over 14 amino acids. With 0 bases removed from V and 4 bases from J, the gap between germline ends came to 9 bases. The germline V gene encodes CDR1 LGHDT and CDR2 YNNKEL (reference sequence).

This rearrangement joins TRBV18 to TRBJ2-3; D is unclear. V lost 3 bases to trimming and J lost 2 bases, with 12 bases between them. Germline V CDR1 and CDR2: KGHSH, LQKENI. There are 15 residues in the CDR3. In DNA form, the CDR3 reads TGTGCCAGCTCACCCTCGTCACTGTCCACAGATACGCAGTATTTT. This translates into CASSPSSLSTDTQYF.

The chain combines TRBV27 with TRBJ2-5; D not certain. Germline-derived CDR1 and CDR2 are MNHEY and SMNVEV (reference sequence). The CDR3 is 14 residues long. Trimming removed 5 bases from V and 1 base from J, with 11 bases in between. CDR3 DNA sequence: TGTGCCAGCAGTCTTGGGGTCACCCAAGAGACCCAGTACTTC. It encodes CASSLGVTQETQYF.

The table lists this clone with a count of one. The chain has TRBV7-3 and TRBJ2-3; weak D call: TRBD2 (6 bases). The CDR3 contains 16 residues. The V and J ends lost 5 bases and 1 base respectively, with 16 bases between them. CDR1 SGHTA and CDR2 FQGTGA come from the germline V gene. The CDR3 coding sequence is TGTGCCAGCAGCGTGCTAGGCCCGGGGGGCACAGATACGCAGTATTTT. It encodes CASSVLGPGGTDTQYF. The variable domain in full, completed from reference TRBV7-3 and TRBJ2-3, reads GAGVSQTPSNKVTEKGKYVELRCDPISGHTALYWYRQSLGQGPEFLIYFQGTGAADDSGLPNDRFFAVRPEGSVSTLKIQRTERGDSAVYLCASSVLGPGGTDTQYFGPGTRLTVL.

The chain couples TRBV7-2 to TRBJ2-2; perhaps TRBD2 as D (6 bases). The CDR3 is 15 residues long. Germline values: CDR1 SGHTA, CDR2 FQGNSA. V was trimmed by 5 bases and J by 1 base, leaving 11 bases between them. This chain's CDR3 is CASSPGAGNTGELFF. In nucleotides, the CDR3 is TGTGCCAGCAGCCCGGGAGCGGGGAACACCGGGGAGCTGTTTTTT.

CDR3 sequence reads: CASSQEWEGGNTIYF. CDR3 bases: TGTGCCAGCAGCCAAGAGTGGGAGGGTGGAAACACCATATATTTT. The chain employs TRBV14 and TRBJ1-3; D gene ambiguous. The V gene's germline CDR1 is SGHDN and CDR2 FVKESK. The CDR3 totals 15 residues. Trimming pared 0 bases from V and 3 bases from J, leaving 9 bases between.

This chain joins TRBV6-5 and TRBJ2-1; tentatively, D is TRBD1 (5 bases). In germline, CDR1 is MNHEY, CDR2 SVGAGI. This CDR3 spans 14 amino acids. V was shortened by 7 bases and J by 3 bases, with 13 bases between the two germline ends. The CDR3 reads CASIPPGYYNEQFF. The CDR3, as DNA: TGTGCCAGCATACCCCCAGGGTACTACAATGAGCAGTTCTTC.

The chain has TRBV6-5 and TRBJ1-1; the D gene is possibly TRBD1 (5 bases). The CDR3 runs to 13 residues. Deletions cut 5 bases from V and 4 bases from J, with 11 bases between. The germline gives CDR1 MNHEY, CDR2 SVGAGI. CDR3 loop: CASSPGGTTEAFF. The CDR3, as DNA: TGTGCCAGCAGTCCGGGGGGGACCACTGAAGCTTTCTTT.